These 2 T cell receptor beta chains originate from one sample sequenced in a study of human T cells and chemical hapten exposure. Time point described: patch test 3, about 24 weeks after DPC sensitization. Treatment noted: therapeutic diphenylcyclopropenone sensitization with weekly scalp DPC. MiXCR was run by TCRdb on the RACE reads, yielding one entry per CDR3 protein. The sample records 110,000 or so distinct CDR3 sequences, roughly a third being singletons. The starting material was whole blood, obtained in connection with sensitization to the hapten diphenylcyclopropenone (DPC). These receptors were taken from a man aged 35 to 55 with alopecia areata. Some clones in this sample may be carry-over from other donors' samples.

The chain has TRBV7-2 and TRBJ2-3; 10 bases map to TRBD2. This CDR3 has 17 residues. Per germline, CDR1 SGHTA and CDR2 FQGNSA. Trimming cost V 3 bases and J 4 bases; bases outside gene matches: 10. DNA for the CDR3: TGTGCCAGCAGCTTGGCGTCTAGCGGGAGTTTAGCAGATACGCAGTATTTT. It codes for CASSLASSGSLADTQYF.

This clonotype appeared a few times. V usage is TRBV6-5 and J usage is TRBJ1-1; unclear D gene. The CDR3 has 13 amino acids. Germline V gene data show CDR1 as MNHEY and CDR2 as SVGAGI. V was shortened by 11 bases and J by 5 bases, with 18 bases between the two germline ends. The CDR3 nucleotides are TGTGCCTCCAAGGAGGGCAGTTGGACTGAAGCTTTCTTT. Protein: CASKEGSWTEAFF.